A selection of T cell receptor beta chains follows, all from one sample in a study of blood T cell repertoires in COVID-19. Data came from immunoSEQ multiplex PCR; TCRdb stores just in-frame clones and leaves some out. This table holds some 430,000 clones, around 91% found once. Sample: PBMCs or T cells enriched from blood (not recorded which). Receptors originate from a man between 18 and 35 years old who had recovered from COVID-19. Each CDR3 is given with its conserved first and last residue. Each record gives: J gene, V gene, CDR3 protein.

J: TRBJ1-1
V: TRBV20-1
CDR3: CSASRPGQDVPEAFF

J: TRBJ1-5
V: TRBV5-8
CDR3: CASTKLPGQGNQPQHF

J: TRBJ1-5
V: TRBV5-4
CDR3: CASSLGTGGNQPQHF

J: TRBJ1-2
V: TRBV30
CDR3: CAWKVRTYSTF

J: TRBJ2-1
V: TRBV5-1
CDR3: CASSLGRGAHEQFF

J: TRBJ1-5
V: TRBV15
CDR3: CATSRARGASGNQPQHF

J: TRBJ2-5
V: TRBV19
CDR3: CASSTGDSQETQYF

J: TRBJ2-5
V: TRBV7-3
CDR3: CASSSGTKQETQYF

J: TRBJ1-1
V: TRBV7-9
CDR3: CASSLLTGVNTEAFF

J: TRBJ2-1
V: TRBV7-6
CDR3: CASSLRAGGTYNEQFF

J: TRBJ1-1
V: TRBV28
CDR3: CASPRQVTEAFF

J: TRBJ2-6
V: TRBV27
CDR3: CASSLSGYTGANVLTF

J: TRBJ2-7
V: TRBV19
CDR3: CASSWGQSYEQYF

J: TRBJ1-4
V: TRBV28
CDR3: CASSSILGGRGEKLFF

J: TRBJ1-1
V: TRBV11-2
CDR3: CASSLVGRQSVTEAFF

J: TRBJ2-1
V: TRBV2
CDR3: CASRLRADNEQFF

J: TRBJ1-1
V: TRBV19
CDR3: CASSIGGGYTEAFF

J: TRBJ2-1
V: TRBV5-1
CDR3: CASSGAGPLYNEQFF

J: TRBJ2-1
V: TRBV14
CDR3: CASSQGSSEQFF

J: TRBJ2-1
V: TRBV27
CDR3: CASSSPPRYGGEQFF

J: TRBJ1-1
V: TRBV19
CDR3: CASSIAVRSEAFF

J: TRBJ2-1
V: TRBV6-6
CDR3: CASSPTLASEQFF

J: TRBJ2-1
V: TRBV3-1/TRBV3-2
CDR3: CASSQKRLAAYNEQFF

J: TRBJ1-2
V: TRBV28
CDR3: CASRTGGNGYTF

J: TRBJ1-4
V: TRBV9
CDR3: CASSRGTGSEKLFF

J: TRBJ1-4
V: TRBV6-5
CDR3: CATLFSTRDEKLFF

J: TRBJ2-1
V: TRBV5-8
CDR3: CASILAGEGNEQFF

J: TRBJ2-7
V: TRBV11-1
CDR3: CASSSHSYEQYF

J: TRBJ1-5
V: TRBV24-1
CDR3: CATSSWGRARKGNQPQHF